The 2 T cell receptor beta chains below come from one sample, sequenced in a study of Ad26.COV2.S vaccination and SARS-CoV-2 variants. Profiling relied on immunoSEQ multiplex PCR, and the TCRdb table lists in-frame clones only, not all of them. The data contain more than 300,000 clones, roughly 86% of them singletons. Treatment noted: some 19 received Ad26.COV2.S at low or high dose, single or two shots; roughly five received placebo; per-sample allocation not given. The samples were gathered on day 63 after the first injection of vaccine or placebo. The sequences come from peripheral blood, collected in a trial of Ad26.COV2.S vaccine versus placebo. The origin of the receptors is a person between 18 and 65 years old who received the Ad26.COV2.S COVID-19 vaccine or a placebo.

This chain links TRBV5-1 with TRBJ1-3; tentative D call: TRBD1 (5 bases). This CDR3 spans 15 amino acids. Germline CDR1 reads SGHRS; CDR2 reads YFSETQ. The V end was cut by 4 bases, the J end by 0 bases, with 11 bases between. CDR3 in DNA: TGCGCCAGCAGCCCGGGACCGACCTCTGGAAACACCATATATTTT. It specifies CASSPGPTSGNTIYF.

In its sample, this clone was seen once. The CDR3 loop is CAWSEGGFGSGYTF. CDR3 sequence (DNA): TGTGCCTGGAGTGAGGGAGGGTTCGGGTCTGGCTACACCTTC. This chain links TRBV30 with TRBJ1-2; D ambiguous. V lost 1 base to trimming and J lost 7 bases, with 16 bases between them. This CDR3 region has 14 residues. Germline CDR1 and CDR2: GTSNPN and SVGIG (reference sequence).